The subject of this entry is one T cell receptor (beta chain). Its antigen is unknown. A read error may account for a junction end that differs from germline. Germline CDR1 LGHDT, CDR2 YNNKEL (reference sequence). CDR3 length equals 14 residues. About 0.45 to 1 ug RNA was reverse transcribed with random hexamers. TCRdb used MiXCR to reprocess the immunoSEQ multiplex PCR reads, holding one entry per CDR3 protein. In the table there are approximately 210,000 distinct CDR3 sequences, around 96% of which are singletons. This sample is drawn from a study of CD8 T cells in Susac syndrome. CD8+ and CD4+ T cells from blood underwent TCR beta sequencing. Findings and limits, study-wide: An acknowledgment was made by the study that its TCR sequencing and HLA analysis involved relatively few individuals.

The TCR was taken from a human donor with multiple sclerosis. This sequence joins TRBV3-1 and TRBJ1-3; D not resolved. Sequencing was done on a sample of CD4+ T cells from PBMCs. DNA for the CDR3: TGTGCCAGCAGCCAGGGAGCTTCTTGGGAACACCTCAATTTT. This codes for CASSQGASWEHLNF.